This passage covers 3 T cell receptor beta chains from one sample sequenced in a study of blood T cell repertoires in COVID-19. Profiling relied on immunoSEQ multiplex PCR, and the TCRdb table lists in-frame clones only, not all of them. The sample holds approximately 98,000 clones, around 64% seen once. Sequencing was done on a sample of peripheral blood. All receptors derive from a woman in her thirties or forties with acute or convalescent COVID-19.

The chain carries TRBV14 and TRBJ2-3; 11 positions agree with TRBD2. The J segment lost 1 base and the V segment lost 1 base, leaving 10 bases of the junction unmatched. The CDR3 loop spans 19 amino acids. Germline values: CDR1 SGHDN, CDR2 FVKESK. This CDR3 reads CASSQVRPGLAEGTDTQYF. The CDR3 nucleotides are TGTGCCAGCAGCCAAGTTCGGCCGGGACTAGCGGAAGGCACAGATACGCAGTATTTT.

V gene TRBV14 combines with J gene TRBJ1-4; D is undetermined. The CDR3 totals 10 residues. V dropped 7 bases and J dropped 8 bases, with 5 bases sitting between them. The germline V gene encodes CDR1 SGHDN and CDR2 FVKESK. The CDR3 coding sequence is TGTGCCAGCAACAACGAAAAACTGTTTTTT. This translates into CASNNEKLFF.

The chain is built from TRBV11-1 and TRBJ2-2; TRBD1 is a possible D gene (5 bases). The CDR3 totals 13 residues. Trimming removed 5 bases at V and 3 bases at J, with 7 bases between. Looked up from germline, CDR1 is SGHAT and CDR2 is FQDESV (reference sequence). The CDR3 region is CASSQTDTGELFF. CDR3 bases: TGTGCCAGCAGCCAGACAGACACCGGGGAGCTGTTTTTT.